This T cell receptor (beta chain) was sequenced in a study of T cell changes during pregnancy in multiple sclerosis (dated 2019 in TCRdb). For the study in its entirety: The study looked at changes in the T cell repertoire across pregnancy in women with multiple sclerosis.

Notes on this clone: The target of this receptor is not known. Base qualities are not at hand, and no much larger clone is one base apart. This same CDR3 is encoded by further DNA sequences in the sample.

Libraries were prepared through the immunoSEQ multiplex PCR assay. TCRdb obtained this table from immuneACCESS and retained in-frame rearrangements with V and J assigned. These tables miss some clones; where compared with another copy, unresolved V genes account for less than half of the shortfall, and the remainder is unexplained. This sample has about 110,000 clones in its table, and under 95% of those were observed once. The ten largest make up about 1.6% of the sample. As encoded in the germline V gene, CDR1 is SGHRS while CDR2 is YFSETQ. From its cysteine to its phenylalanine, the CDR3 spans 14 amino acids. Solely the CDR3 DNA is kept, with 42 bases framed from the first base. V is clipped by 2 bases and J by 3 bases, and the sequence between their germline boundaries is 10 bases long.

The TCR comes from a female donor with multiple sclerosis, enrolled in a pregnancy study. The chain is assembled from TRBV5-1 and TRBJ2-3; the best D guess is TRBD1, with 6 bases matching. Sequences were derived from peripheral blood, sampled before pregnancy. The CDR3 corresponds to CASSFGQGTDTQYF. DNA sequence: TGCGCCAGCAGCTTCGGGCAGGGGACAGATACGCAGTATTTT.